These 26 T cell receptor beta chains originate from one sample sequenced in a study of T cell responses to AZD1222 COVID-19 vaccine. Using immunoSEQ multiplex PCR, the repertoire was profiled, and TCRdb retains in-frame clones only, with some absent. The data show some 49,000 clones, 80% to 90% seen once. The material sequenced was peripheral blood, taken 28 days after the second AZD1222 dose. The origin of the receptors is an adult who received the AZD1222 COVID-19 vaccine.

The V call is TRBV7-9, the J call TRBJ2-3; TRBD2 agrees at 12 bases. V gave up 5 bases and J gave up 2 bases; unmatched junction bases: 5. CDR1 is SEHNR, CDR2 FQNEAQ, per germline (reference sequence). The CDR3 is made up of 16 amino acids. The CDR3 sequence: CASSVPSGRATDTQYF. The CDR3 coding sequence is TGTGCCAGCAGCGTACCTAGCGGGAGGGCCACAGATACGCAGTATTTT.

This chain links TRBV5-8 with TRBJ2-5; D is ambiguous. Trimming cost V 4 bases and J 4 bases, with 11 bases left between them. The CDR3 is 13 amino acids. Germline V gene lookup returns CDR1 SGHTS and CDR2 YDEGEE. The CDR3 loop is CASSAVRRETQYF. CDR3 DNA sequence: TGTGCCAGCAGCGCCGTGAGAAGAGAGACCCAGTACTTC. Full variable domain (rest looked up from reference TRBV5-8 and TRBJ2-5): EAGVTQSPTHLIKTRGQQATLRCSPISGHTSVYWYQQALGLGLQFLLWYDEGEERNRGNFPPRFSGRQFPNYSSELNVNALELEDSALYLCASSAVRRETQYFGPGTRLLVL.

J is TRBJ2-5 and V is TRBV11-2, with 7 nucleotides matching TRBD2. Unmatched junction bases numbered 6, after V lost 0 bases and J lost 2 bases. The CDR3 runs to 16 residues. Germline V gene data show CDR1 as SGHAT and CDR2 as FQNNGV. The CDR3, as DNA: TGTGCCAGCAGCTTAGACCCGGGACTACTACAAGAGACCCAGTACTTC. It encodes CASSLDPGLLQETQYF. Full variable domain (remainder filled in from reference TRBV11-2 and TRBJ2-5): EAGVAQSPRYKIIEKRQSVAFWCNPISGHATLYWYQQILGQGPKLLIQFQNNGVVDDSQLPKDRFSAERLKGVDSTLKIQPAKLEDSAVYLCASSLDPGLLQETQYFGPGTRLLVL.

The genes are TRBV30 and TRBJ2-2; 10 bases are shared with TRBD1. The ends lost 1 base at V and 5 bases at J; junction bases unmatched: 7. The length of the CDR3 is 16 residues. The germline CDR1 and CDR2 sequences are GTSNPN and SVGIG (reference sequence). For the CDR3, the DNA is TGTGCCTGGAGTGCCTGGGACAGGGGTGGAACCGGGGAGCTGTTTTTT. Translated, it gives CAWSAWDRGGTGELFF.

CDR3 sequence: CASSIGRNTEAFF. CDR3 nucleotide sequence: TGTGCCAGTAGTATCGGACGGAACACTGAAGCTTTCTTT. The rearrangement links TRBV19 to TRBJ1-1, with D uncertain. The ends were cut back, 3 bases at V and 1 base at J, with 6 bases in the middle. CDR3 length equals 13 residues. The germline V gene encodes CDR1 LNHDA and CDR2 SQIVND (reference sequence). Full variable domain (rest looked up from reference TRBV19 and TRBJ1-1): DGGITQSPKYLFRKEGQNVTLSCEQNLNHDAMYWYRQDPGQGLRLIYYSQIVNDFQKGDIAEGYSVSREKKESFPLTVTSAQKNPTAFYLCASSIGRNTEAFFGQGTRLTVV.

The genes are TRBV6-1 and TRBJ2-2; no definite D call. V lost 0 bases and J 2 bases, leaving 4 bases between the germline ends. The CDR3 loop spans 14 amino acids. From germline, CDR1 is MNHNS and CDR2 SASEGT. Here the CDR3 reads CASSEARNTGELFF. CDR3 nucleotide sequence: TGTGCCAGCAGTGAAGCGAGAAACACCGGGGAGCTGTTTTTT.

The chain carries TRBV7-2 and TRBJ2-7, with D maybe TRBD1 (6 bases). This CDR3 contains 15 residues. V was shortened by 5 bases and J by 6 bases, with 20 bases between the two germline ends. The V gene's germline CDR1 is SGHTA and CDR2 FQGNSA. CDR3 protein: CASSPLRGHQGEQYF. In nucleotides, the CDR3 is TGTGCCAGCAGCCCATTGAGGGGACACCAGGGCGAGCAGTACTTC.

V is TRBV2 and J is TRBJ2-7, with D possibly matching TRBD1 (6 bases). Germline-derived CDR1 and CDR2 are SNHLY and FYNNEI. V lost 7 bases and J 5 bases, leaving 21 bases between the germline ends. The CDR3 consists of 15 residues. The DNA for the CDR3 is TGTGCCAGCATCCTGATCGACAGGCTCAGCCACGAGCAGTACTTC. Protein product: CASILIDRLSHEQYF. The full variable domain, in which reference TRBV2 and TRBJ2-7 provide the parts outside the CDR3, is EPEVTQTPSHQVTQMGQEVILRCVPISNHLYFYWYRQILGQKVEFLVSFYNNEISEKSEIFDDQFSVERPDGSNFTLKIRSTKLEDSAMYFCASILIDRLSHEQYFGPGTRLTVT.

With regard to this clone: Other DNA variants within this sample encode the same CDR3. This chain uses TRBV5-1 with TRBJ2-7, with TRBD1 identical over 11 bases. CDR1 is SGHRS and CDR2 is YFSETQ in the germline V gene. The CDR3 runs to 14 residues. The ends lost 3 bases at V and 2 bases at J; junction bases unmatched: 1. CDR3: CASSSGQGAYEQYF. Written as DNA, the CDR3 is TGCGCCAGCAGCTCGGGACAGGGGGCCTACGAGCAGTACTTC.

CDR3 loop: CASSVGGTRVYEQYF. For the CDR3, the DNA is TGTGCCAGCAGCGTAGGCGGGACTAGAGTCTACGAGCAGTACTTC. V and J are TRBV9 and TRBJ2-7; 8 bases are shared with TRBD2. CDR1 and CDR2 (germline): SGDLS, YYNGEE. The CDR3 sequence is 15 residues long. The V segment lost 0 bases and the J segment 3 bases; nucleotides outside the gene matches: 5.

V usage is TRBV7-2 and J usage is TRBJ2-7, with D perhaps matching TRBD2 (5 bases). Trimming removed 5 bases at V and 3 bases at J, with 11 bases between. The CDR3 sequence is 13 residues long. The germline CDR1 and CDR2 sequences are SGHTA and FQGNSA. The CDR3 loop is CASSPDLGYEQYF. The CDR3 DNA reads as TGTGCCAGCAGCCCGGACTTGGGCTACGAGCAGTACTTC.

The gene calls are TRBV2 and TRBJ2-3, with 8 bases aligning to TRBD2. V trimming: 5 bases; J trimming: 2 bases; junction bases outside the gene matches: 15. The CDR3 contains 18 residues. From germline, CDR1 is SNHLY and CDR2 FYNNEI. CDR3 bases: TGTGCCAGCAGTCCAGCGGGAGCTAACGTTGTAATCACAGATACGCAGTATTTT. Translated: CASSPAGANVVITDTQYF.

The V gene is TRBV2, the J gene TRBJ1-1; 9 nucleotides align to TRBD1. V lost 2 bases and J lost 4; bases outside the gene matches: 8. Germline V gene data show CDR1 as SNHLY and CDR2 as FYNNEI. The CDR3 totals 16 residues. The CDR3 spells CASSESLGQGGTEAFF. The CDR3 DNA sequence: TGTGCCAGCAGTGAATCACTGGGACAGGGAGGCACTGAAGCTTTCTTT.

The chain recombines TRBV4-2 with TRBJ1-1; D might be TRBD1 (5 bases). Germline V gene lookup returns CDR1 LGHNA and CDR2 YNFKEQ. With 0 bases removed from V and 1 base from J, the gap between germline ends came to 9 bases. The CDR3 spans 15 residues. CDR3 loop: CASSQDQRGNTEAFF. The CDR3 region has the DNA TGTGCCAGCAGCCAAGATCAGAGGGGGAACACTGAAGCTTTCTTT.

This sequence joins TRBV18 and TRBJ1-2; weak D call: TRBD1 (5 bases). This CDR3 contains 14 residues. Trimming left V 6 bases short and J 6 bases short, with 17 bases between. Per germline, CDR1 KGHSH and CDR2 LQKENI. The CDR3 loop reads CASSQSPLGDGYTF. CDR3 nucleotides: TGTGCCAGCTCTCAATCCCCCCTAGGGGATGGCTACACCTTC.

The CDR3 here is CASSPGEYRGRLNTGELFF. CDR3 sequence (DNA): TGTGCCAGCAGCCCAGGGGAGTACAGGGGGAGGCTAAACACCGGGGAGCTGTTTTTT. This rearrangement joins TRBV9 to TRBJ2-2; 8 bases align to TRBD1. V gave up 4 bases and J gave up 2 bases; unmatched junction bases: 16. The CDR3 has 19 residues. Germline V gene sequence: CDR1 SGDLS, CDR2 YYNGEE.

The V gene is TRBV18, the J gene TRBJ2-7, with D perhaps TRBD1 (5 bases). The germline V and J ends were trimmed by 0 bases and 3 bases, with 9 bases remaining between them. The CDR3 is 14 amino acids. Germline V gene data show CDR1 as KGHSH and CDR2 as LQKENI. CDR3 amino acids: CASSPPPGNYEQYF. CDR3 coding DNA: TGTGCCAGCTCACCACCTCCAGGGAACTACGAGCAGTACTTC. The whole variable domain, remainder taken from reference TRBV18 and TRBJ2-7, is NAGVMQNPRHLVRRRGQEARLRCSPMKGHSHVYWYRQLPEEGLKFMVYLQKENIIDESGMPKERFSAEFPKEGPSILRIQQVVRGDSAAYFCASSPPPGNYEQYFGPGTRLTVT.

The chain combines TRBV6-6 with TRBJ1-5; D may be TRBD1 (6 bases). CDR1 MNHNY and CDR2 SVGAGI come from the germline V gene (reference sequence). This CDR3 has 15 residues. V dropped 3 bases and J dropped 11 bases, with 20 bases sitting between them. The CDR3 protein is CASSYFTGPASSQHF. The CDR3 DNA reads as TGTGCCAGCAGTTATTTTACAGGGCCAGCTTCGTCCCAGCATTTT.

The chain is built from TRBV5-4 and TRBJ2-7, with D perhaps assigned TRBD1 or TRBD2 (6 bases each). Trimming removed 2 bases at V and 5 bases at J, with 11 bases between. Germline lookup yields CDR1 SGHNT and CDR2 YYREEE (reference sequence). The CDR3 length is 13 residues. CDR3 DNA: TGTGCCAGCAGCTTACGGGGGCTGGACGAGCAGTACTTC. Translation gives CASSLRGLDEQYF.

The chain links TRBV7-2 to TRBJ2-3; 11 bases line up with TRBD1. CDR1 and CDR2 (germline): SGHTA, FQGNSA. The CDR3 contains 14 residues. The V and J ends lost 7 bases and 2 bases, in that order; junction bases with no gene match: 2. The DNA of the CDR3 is TGTGCCAGCACGGACAGGGGGCTCACAGATACGCAGTATTTT. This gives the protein CASTDRGLTDTQYF.

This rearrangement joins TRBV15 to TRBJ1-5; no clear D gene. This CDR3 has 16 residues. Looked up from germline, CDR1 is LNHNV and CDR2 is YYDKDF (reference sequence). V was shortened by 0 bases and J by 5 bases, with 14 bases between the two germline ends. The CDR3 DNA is TGTGCCACCAGCAGAGATCCTGTACGGTTTGATCAGCCCCAGCATTTT. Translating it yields CATSRDPVRFDQPQHF.

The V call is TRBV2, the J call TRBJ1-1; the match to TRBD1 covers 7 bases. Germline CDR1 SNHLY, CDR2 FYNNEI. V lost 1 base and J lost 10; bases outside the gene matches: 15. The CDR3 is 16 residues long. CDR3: CASSEDRGGGTDVAFF. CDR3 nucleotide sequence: TGTGCCAGCAGTGAAGACAGGGGAGGGGGCACTGACGTAGCTTTCTTT.

CDR3 region: CASSYRVGYTF. CDR3 DNA sequence: TGTGCCAGCAGTTACAGGGTTGGCTACACCTTC. This chain uses TRBV12-3 or TRBV12-4 with TRBJ1-2, with D perhaps matching TRBD1 (6 bases). The V gene lost 4 bases and the J gene lost 7 bases, with 7 bases spanning the gap. CDR3 length: 11 amino acids.

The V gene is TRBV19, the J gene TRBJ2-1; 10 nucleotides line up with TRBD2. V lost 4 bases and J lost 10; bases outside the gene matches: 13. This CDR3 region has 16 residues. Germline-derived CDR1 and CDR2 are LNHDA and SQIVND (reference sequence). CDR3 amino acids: CASSNRAGGSFFEQFF. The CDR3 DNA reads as TGTGCCAGTAGTAACCGAGCGGGAGGGTCGTTCTTCGAGCAGTTCTTC.

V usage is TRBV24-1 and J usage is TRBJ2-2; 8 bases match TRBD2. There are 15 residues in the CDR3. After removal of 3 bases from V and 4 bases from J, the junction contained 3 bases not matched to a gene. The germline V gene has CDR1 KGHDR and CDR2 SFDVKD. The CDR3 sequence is CATSDGGRLTGELFF. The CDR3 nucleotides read TGTGCCACCAGTGATGGCGGGAGGCTCACCGGGGAGCTGTTTTTT.

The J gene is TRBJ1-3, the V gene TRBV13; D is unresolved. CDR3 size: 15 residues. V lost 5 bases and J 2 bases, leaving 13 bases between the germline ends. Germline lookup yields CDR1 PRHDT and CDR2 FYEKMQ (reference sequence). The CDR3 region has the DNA TGTGCCAGCAGCCAGACCGGGAACACTGGAAACACCATATATTTT. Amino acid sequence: CASSQTGNTGNTIYF.